This T cell receptor (beta chain) was found in a study of blood T cells in healthy people across ages. Findings of the study overall: Age advanced and TCR beta diversity per million T cells fell, roughly linearly.

A second PCR of 7 to 11 cycles used a sample-barcoded 5' primer and a J-beta primer mix. In TCRdb, the 5' RACE reads were re-called with MiXCR into one record per CDR3 protein. The profile shows about 1.7 million distinct CDR3 sequences, about 30% of them singletons. This CDR3 has 13 residues. The germline CDR1 and CDR2 sequences are LGHDT and YNNKEL (reference sequence). The V and J ends lost 8 bases and 8 bases respectively, with 16 bases between them. This clonotype was seen a handful of times. What it binds is not known. Sequenced sample: blood. This TCR derives from a woman under 40 in good health. This chain connects TRBV3-1 to TRBJ2-1; D may be TRBD2 (6 bases). The CDR3 nucleotides read TGTGCCAGCGGAAGGACTATTGTGGATGAGCAGTTCTTC. This codes for CASGRTIVDEQFF.